The next 13 T cell receptor beta chains were all read from a single sample in a study of OX40 agonist ivuxolimab in advanced cancers. Libraries were prepared by immunoSEQ multiplex PCR; TCRdb keeps only in-frame clonotypes and omits some of them. The profile shows tens of thousands of clones, over 75% of them singletons. Material: CD4+ or CD8+ T cells sorted from blood, obtained in a trial of the OX40 agonist ivuxolimab. All receptors derive from an adult with an advanced solid tumor such as melanoma, head and neck, liver or kidney cancer.

This chain joins TRBV27 and TRBJ2-1; D may be TRBD2 (6 bases). CDR1 and CDR2 (germline): MNHEY, SMNVEV (reference sequence). This CDR3 has 14 amino acids. Trimming shortened V by 7 bases and J by 0 bases, and 10 bases separated the two germline ends. The CDR3, as DNA: TGTGCCAGCAACGTGGGGGGCTCCTACAATGAGCAGTTCTTC. It encodes CASNVGGSYNEQFF.

The chain joins TRBV5-4 to TRBJ2-3; tentatively, D is TRBD1 (6 bases). This CDR3 is built from 15 residues. Germline V gene sequence: CDR1 SGHNT, CDR2 YYREEE (reference sequence). Between the trimmed V and J ends, which lost 4 bases and 2 bases, there was a span of 14 bases. This chain's CDR3 is CASSVRDTYTDTQYF. The CDR3 nucleotides are TGTGCCAGCAGCGTCCGGGACACTTACACAGATACGCAGTATTTT.

This chain joins TRBV9 and TRBJ1-4, with 7 bases aligning to TRBD1. CDR3 length: 16 amino acids. Germline trimming cut 0 bases from V and 2 bases from J; bases unmatched to any gene: 4. CDR1 and CDR2 from the germline V gene are SGDLS and YYNGEE. The CDR3 nucleotides read TGTGCCAGCAGCGTAGCCCCGGGACAGACTAATGAAAAACTGTTTTTT. Translation gives CASSVAPGQTNEKLFF.

This chain connects TRBV18 to TRBJ1-1; D is ambiguous. Germline CDR1 KGHSH, CDR2 LQKENI. V lost 2 bases to trimming and J lost 11 bases, with 6 bases between them. The CDR3 length is 10 residues. This CDR3 reads CASSPENAFF. In DNA, the CDR3 is TGTGCCAGCTCACCAGAAAACGCTTTCTTT.

V is TRBV21-1 and J is TRBJ1-1. TRBV21-1 is a recognized pseudogene. This CDR3 has 16 amino acids. DNA for the CDR3: TGTGCCAGCAGCAAAGGGCAGAAGGGTATGAACACTGAAGCTTTCTTT. Translating it yields CASSKGQKGMNTEAFF.

The chain is built from TRBV7-9 and TRBJ1-1; TRBD1 is a possible D gene (6 bases). The germline V and J ends were trimmed by 5 bases and 4 bases, with 14 bases remaining between them. Germline loops: CDR1 SEHNR, CDR2 FQNEAQ (reference sequence). CDR3 length: 14 residues. For the CDR3, the DNA is TGTGCCAGCAGCAGATTACAGGGAAGCACTGAAGCTTTCTTT. The encoded protein is CASSRLQGSTEAFF. The full variable domain, completed using reference TRBV7-9 and TRBJ1-1, is DTGVSQNPRHKITKRGQNVTFRCDPISEHNRLYWYRQTLGQGPEFLTYFQNEAQLEKSRLLSDRFSAERPKGSFSTLEIQRTEQGDSAMYLCASSRLQGSTEAFFGQGTRLTVV.

This chain connects TRBV29-1 to TRBJ1-4; D is possibly TRBD1 (6 bases). The CDR3 is made up of 14 amino acids. Trimming pared 6 bases from V and 1 base from J, leaving 12 bases between. The germline V gene encodes CDR1 SQVTM and CDR2 ANQGSEA. The CDR3 sequence: CSVKTGLTNEKLFF. For the CDR3, the DNA is TGCAGCGTGAAAACAGGGCTAACTAATGAAAAACTGTTTTTT.

The chain combines TRBV28 with TRBJ2-7; 8 positions match TRBD1. The trim removed 6 bases at V and 4 bases at J, leaving 8 bases unmatched. Germline V gene sequence: CDR1 MDHEN, CDR2 SYDVKM. The CDR3 spans 14 residues. The CDR3 bases are TGTGCCAGCAGCGTGTCAGGGGGCAGGTACGAGCAGTACTTC. Protein sequence: CASSVSGGRYEQYF.

J is TRBJ2-7 and V is TRBV6-6, with TRBD1 as a possible D gene (5 bases). The germline V and J ends were trimmed by 6 bases and 4 bases, with 10 bases remaining between them. The CDR3 consists of 12 residues. Germline CDR1 MNHNY, CDR2 SVGAGI (reference sequence). The CDR3 is CASSRTPYEQYF. The DNA of the CDR3 is TGTGCCAGCAGCCGGACACCGTACGAGCAGTACTTC.

By sample share, this clone is medium-sized. The rearrangement joins TRBV29-1 to TRBJ2-7; possibly TRBD1 for D (7 bases). Germline CDR1 is SQVTM and CDR2 is ANQGSEA. V lost 3 bases and J 3 bases, leaving 12 bases between the germline ends. There are 13 residues in the CDR3. The CDR3 DNA sequence: TGCAGCGTTGAGGGGGGACAGTTCTACGAGCAGTACTTC. Its translation is CSVEGGQFYEQYF.

The V gene is TRBV5-4, the J gene TRBJ2-2, with D maybe TRBD1 (6 bases). The CDR3 extends over 18 amino acids. V dropped 4 bases and J dropped 1 base, with 20 bases sitting between them. The germline V gene has CDR1 SGHNT and CDR2 YYREEE (reference sequence). CDR3 sequence: CASSPRGQGPLNTGELFF. CDR3 DNA sequence: TGTGCCAGCAGCCCCCGCGGCCAGGGGCCCTTGAACACCGGGGAGCTGTTTTTT. Combining the CDR3 with reference TRBV5-4 and TRBJ2-2 gives the whole variable domain ETGVTQSPTHLIKTRGQQVTLRCSSQSGHNTVSWYQQALGQGPQFIFQYYREEENGRGNFPPRFSGLQFPNYSSELNVNALELDDSALYLCASSPRGQGPLNTGELFFGEGSRLTVL.

The chain couples TRBV27 to TRBJ1-6; D is possibly TRBD1 (5 bases). The V end lost 2 bases, the J end lost 1 base, and 6 bases lay between the germline ends. The CDR3 totals 15 residues. CDR1 MNHEY and CDR2 SMNVEV come from the germline V gene (reference sequence). CDR3 coding DNA: TGTGCCAGCAGTTTACGGGGGTCCTATAATTCACCCCTCCACTTT. Protein sequence: CASSLRGSYNSPLHF.

CDR3 in DNA: TGTGCCTGGAGTGCAGCAGGGGGATATATGGTCGAAAAACTGTTTTTT. Protein sequence: CAWSAAGGYMVEKLFF. V is TRBV30 and J is TRBJ1-4; 7 bases are shared with TRBD1. The CDR3 is 16 amino acids. Losses at the gene ends were 1 base for V and 8 bases for J; bases not matched to a gene: 13. Per germline, CDR1 GTSNPN and CDR2 SVGIG (reference sequence).